This T cell receptor (beta chain) was found in a study of blood T cell repertoires in COVID-19. Turning to the study itself: The United States, Italy and Spain supplied acute and convalescent COVID-19 samples.

This clone was detected once. The ends lost 3 bases at V and 5 bases at J; junction bases unmatched: 7. Germline-derived CDR1 and CDR2 are KGHSH and LQKENI. The CDR3 is made up of 15 amino acids. Profiled with immunoSEQ multiplex PCR; TCRdb holds only in-frame clones, not every one. The sample has approximately 75,000 clones; around 85% are singletons. The clonotype comes from a man of 80 years or more with acute or convalescent COVID-19. The source material was peripheral blood. The chain is built from TRBV18 and TRBJ2-1; 7 bases are shared with TRBD1. This CDR3 is CASSPDRVENNEQFF. In DNA form, the CDR3 reads TGTGCCAGCTCACCCGACAGGGTTGAGAACAATGAGCAGTTCTTC.